This TCR beta chain appears in the sequencing data of a study of T cell repertoires in cytomegalovirus infection (dated by TCRdb to between 2018 and 2021). Notes on the research overall: Because public TCR beta signatures pointed to carriage of CMV infection together with the matching HLA type, the HLA type of each donor mattered for the analysis.

The full study reports these points: The ex vivo response was dominated by HLA-C-restricted CMV-specific TCR beta clonotypes, which also provided the single most frequent clonotype in two of eight donors. Carriers of CMV infection plus the relevant HLA type were discriminated by the cumulative frequency of public TCR beta family members in the study cohort and in an independent 352-donor cohort.

Remarks on this clonotype: No antigen is known for it. The record has no base qualities; no much larger clone is one base away.

From cysteine to phenylalanine, the CDR3 is 14 amino acids long. CDR3 DNA only is kept here, 42 bases in frame from base 1. Cut back by 1 base and 7 bases, the V and J ends lie 8 bases apart. Sequences LNHDA (CDR1) and SQIVND (CDR2) are obtained from the germline V gene (reference sequence). The run used an Illumina HiSeq 1500. TCRdb reprocessed the public reads (quality trimming at Q25 with fastp, clone calling with MiXCR) and kept in-frame beta chains. Each CDR3 protein gets just one entry, which takes the most common genes and DNA from the rows behind it. Counted in this sample were some 450,000 distinct CDR3 sequences; around 32% of them appeared once. Of the sample, roughly 15% is held by the ten largest clones.

This receptor chain uses TRBV19 and TRBJ1-6, with the D gene not confidently named. Sequenced: PBMCs. This receptor was taken from a human donor in good health (CMV status not recorded). Some clones in this sample may be carry-over from other donors' samples. The nucleotide sequence is TGTGCCAGTAGTATAGCAACAGCAAATTCACCCCTCCACTTT. Its product reads: CASSIATANSPLHF.